This T cell receptor beta chain was recovered during a study of CD8+CD57+ T cells in acquired aplastic anemia. Study-wide context: On average, sorted CD4+ and CD8+ cells gave about 3.1 ug of DNA. Study-wide points: Roughly 30 CD8+ CDR3 sequences occurred in both the patients and the controls.

Those patients picked for sequencing had displayed CD8+CD57+ cell expansion on flow cytometry. Profiles of TCR beta VDJ and CDR3 were generated from a genomic DNA template. TCRdb redid the calling of the reads with MiXCR, one entry per CDR3 protein. The repertoire consists of roughly 100,000 distinct CDR3 sequences, with around two thirds occurring once and the leading ten covering 65%. The V end was cut by 4 bases, the J end by 3 bases, with 23 bases between. Germline V gene data show CDR1 as SGHRS and CDR2 as YFSETQ. This CDR3 region has 19 residues. About this clonotype: Its antigen is not identified.

The specimen was sorted CD4+, CD8+, or CD8+CD57+ T cells (not recorded which) from PBMCs. This TCR came from a human donor with aplastic anemia. The chain has TRBV5-1 and TRBJ2-6; TRBD1 might be the D (7 bases). The CDR3 reads CASSPRRGQGGGGANVLTF. The CDR3 DNA reads TGCGCCAGCAGCCCAAGGAGGGGGCAGGGTGGTGGTGGGGCCAACGTCCTGACTTTC.